This T cell receptor beta chain is drawn from a study of neurological immune-mediated disorders. V dropped 6 bases and J dropped 5; count of bases not matched to a gene: 4. Per germline, CDR1 SGHNT and CDR2 YENEEA. CDR3 length equals 14 residues. A 10-nucleotide random UMI tagged transcripts in template-switch 5'RACE cDNA synthesis. The yield of each sequencing run was over 160 million TCR-beta sequences from 15-18 subjects. TCRdb used MiXCR to reprocess the 5' RACE reads, holding one entry per CDR3 protein. The repertoire holds under 75,000 distinct CDR3 sequences, 2.5% to 3.5% seen once, with 4% to 6.5% in the top ten. Many counts were recorded for this clonotype. Its matching antigen is unknown. Whole-study findings and limits: The greatest degree of TCR clonal expansion was observed in HTLV-1-associated myelopathy, with the lowest in multiple sclerosis, below that of healthy controls. Private repertoires in all groups were suggested, as expanded clones shared no CDR3 amino acid sequences across subjects.

This rearrangement joins TRBV11-3 to TRBJ2-2; TRBD1 matches at 9 bases. The source is a woman aged 45 to 65 with multiple sclerosis. Material: PBMCs. CDR3 protein: CASRSGQGTGELFF. CDR3 sequence (DNA): TGTGCCAGCAGATCGGGACAGGGAACCGGGGAGCTGTTTTTT.